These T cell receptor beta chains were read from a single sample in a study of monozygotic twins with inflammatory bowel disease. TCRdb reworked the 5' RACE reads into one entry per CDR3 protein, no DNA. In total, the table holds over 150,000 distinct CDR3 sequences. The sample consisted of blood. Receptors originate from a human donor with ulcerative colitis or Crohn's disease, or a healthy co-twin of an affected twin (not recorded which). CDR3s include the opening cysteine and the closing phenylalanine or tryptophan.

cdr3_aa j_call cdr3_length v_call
CASSPGEEGLGQPQHF TRBJ1-5 16 TRBV18
CASSFHRQGNNYGYTF TRBJ1-2 16 TRBV5-1
CASTKDRFGTDTQYF TRBJ2-3 15 TRBV11-3
CASSLRLAGDYEQYF TRBJ2-7 15 TRBV7-8
CATSRDRGGQPQHF TRBJ1-5 14 TRBV15
CASSIRPPGLAEGAGELFF TRBJ2-2 19 TRBV7-3
CASSLRILDGETQYF TRBJ2-5 15 TRBV11-2
CASSATLMPGVNEQFF TRBJ2-1 16 TRBV7-9
CASSLRVFPDTQYF TRBJ2-3 14 TRBV28
CASTTPQGRFNEQFF TRBJ2-1 15 TRBV12-3/TRBV12-4
CASSLGSSPTDTQYF TRBJ2-3 15 TRBV7-2
CASSAPQGTQPQHF TRBJ1-5 14 TRBV19
CASSLSSQETQYF TRBJ2-5 13 TRBV7-9
CASTQRGDTEAFF TRBJ1-1 13 TRBV5-1
CASSQSLMTSGGPQETQYF TRBJ2-5 19 TRBV3-1
CASSQGTCNEQFF TRBJ2-1 13 TRBV4-3
CASSQGPLPSYEQYF TRBJ2-7 15 TRBV3-1
CSASSGGITDTQYF TRBJ2-3 14 TRBV20-1
CASSSPVEYNSPLHF TRBJ1-6 15 TRBV19
CSARPLPLEQYF TRBJ2-3 12 TRBV20-1
CASSLPPLLAGDVVADTQYF TRBJ2-3 20 TRBV11-2
CASGLTGGPYNEQFF TRBJ2-1 15 TRBV12-5
CASSYGERGGEKLFF TRBJ1-4 15 TRBV5-1
CASSAGQGAYGYTF TRBJ1-2 14 TRBV13
CASSPNYEQYF TRBJ2-7 11 TRBV12-3/TRBV12-4
CAISDGTENIQYF TRBJ2-4 13 TRBV10-3
CATSREGSRGNQPQHF TRBJ1-5 16 TRBV15